The clone carrying this T cell receptor beta chain was detected only once. Its antigen is as yet unknown. Clones were read by immunoSEQ multiplex PCR, and TCRdb kept only the in-frame ones, dropping some. The profile shows 60,000 or so clones, over 90% of them singletons. CDR1 LNHDA and CDR2 SQIVND come from the germline V gene (reference sequence). V lost 3 bases, J lost 0 bases, and 3 bases stayed unmatched. The CDR3 covers 15 residues. The source of the sample is a study of CD4 T cells in relation to SARS-CoV-2 and coronaviruses. Notes on the study in general: This crossreactivity analysis covered spike protein alone, no other viral proteins. Each donor contributed either pre-pandemic or post-infection samples, not both.

The unexposed donors gave CD4+ T cells in about 2011-2019, prior to COVID-19. Sequenced input: naive CD4+ T cells from PBMCs. Sample subset: naive CD4+ T cells isolated by negative enrichment. The receptor was isolated from a human donor in good health. This chain links TRBV19 with TRBJ2-3, with 7 nucleotides matching TRBD1. CDR3 in DNA: TGTGCCAGTAGTATTGTGACAGGGAGCACAGATACGCAGTATTTT. Amino acids: CASSIVTGSTDTQYF. The full variable domain, its missing parts supplied by reference TRBV19 and TRBJ2-3, is DGGITQSPKYLFRKEGQNVTLSCEQNLNHDAMYWYRQDPGQGLRLIYYSQIVNDFQKGDIAEGYSVSREKKESFPLTVTSAQKNPTAFYLCASSIVTGSTDTQYFGPGTRLTVL.